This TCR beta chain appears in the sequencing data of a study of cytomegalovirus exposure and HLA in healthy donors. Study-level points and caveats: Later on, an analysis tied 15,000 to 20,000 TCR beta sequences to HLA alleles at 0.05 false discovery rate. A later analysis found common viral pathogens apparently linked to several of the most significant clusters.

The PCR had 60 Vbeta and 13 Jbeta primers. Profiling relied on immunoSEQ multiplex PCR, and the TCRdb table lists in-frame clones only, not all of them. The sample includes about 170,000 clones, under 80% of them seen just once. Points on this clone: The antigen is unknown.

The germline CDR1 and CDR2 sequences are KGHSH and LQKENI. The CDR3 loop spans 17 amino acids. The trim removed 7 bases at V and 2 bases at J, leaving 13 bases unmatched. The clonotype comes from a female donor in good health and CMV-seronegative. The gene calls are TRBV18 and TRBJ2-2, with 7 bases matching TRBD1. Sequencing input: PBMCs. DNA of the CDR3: TGTGCCAGCTTACGGGGCTCCGGGACAGCAAACACCGGGGAGCTGTTTTTT. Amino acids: CASLRGSGTANTGELFF.